These T cell receptor beta chains were read from a single sample in a study of T-cell reconstitution after alpha-beta-depleted transplantation in children. Each CDR3 protein is one row after TCRdb ran MiXCR on the PCR reads. This table has about 350,000 distinct CDR3 sequences, under 20% appearing once. Sample: PBMCs, mostly from graft donor cells, taken 360 days after TCRalphabeta/CD19-depleted stem cell transplant. The source is a male patient aged 2-9 years who had a stem cell transplant for acute lymphoblastic leukemia, so the T cells may come from the graft donor. CDR3s include the opening cysteine and the closing phenylalanine or tryptophan. Each record gives: J gene, V gene, CDR3 protein.

j_gene: TRBJ2-2
v_gene: TRBV9
CDR3aa: CASSPRQNTGELFF

j_gene: TRBJ2-7
v_gene: TRBV12-3/TRBV12-4
CDR3aa: CASSFSRFSPGYEQYF

j_gene: TRBJ2-3
v_gene: TRBV9
CDR3aa: CANPEAGADDTQYF

j_gene: TRBJ1-2
v_gene: TRBV20-1
CDR3aa: CSASRLGQVYGYTF

j_gene: TRBJ1-1
v_gene: TRBV27
CDR3aa: CASSPRQGGNTEAFF

j_gene: TRBJ2-3
v_gene: TRBV10-2
CDR3aa: CASSESIGADTQYF

j_gene: TRBJ2-7
v_gene: TRBV20-1
CDR3aa: CSARGGLAGPYEQYF

j_gene: TRBJ2-1
v_gene: TRBV7-3
CDR3aa: CASSLTRWGGKNNEQFF

j_gene: TRBJ2-5
v_gene: TRBV15
CDR3aa: CATTRDSLQETQYF

j_gene: TRBJ2-7
v_gene: TRBV11-2
CDR3aa: CASSLDGHFYEQYF

j_gene: TRBJ2-1
v_gene: TRBV7-8
CDR3aa: CASSLVGGAGYNEQFF